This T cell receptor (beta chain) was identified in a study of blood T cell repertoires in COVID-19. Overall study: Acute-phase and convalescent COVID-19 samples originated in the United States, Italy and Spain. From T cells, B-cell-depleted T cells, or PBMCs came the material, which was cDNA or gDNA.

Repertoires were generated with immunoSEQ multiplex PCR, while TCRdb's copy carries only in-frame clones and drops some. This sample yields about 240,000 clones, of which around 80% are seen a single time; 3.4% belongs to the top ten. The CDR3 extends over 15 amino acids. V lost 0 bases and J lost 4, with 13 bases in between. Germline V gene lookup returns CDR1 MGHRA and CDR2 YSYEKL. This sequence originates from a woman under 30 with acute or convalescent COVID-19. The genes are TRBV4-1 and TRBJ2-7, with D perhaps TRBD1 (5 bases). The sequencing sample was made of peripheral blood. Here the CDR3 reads CASSQDGPQGYEQYF. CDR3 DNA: TGCGCCAGCAGCCAAGATGGGCCCCAGGGATACGAGCAGTACTTC.